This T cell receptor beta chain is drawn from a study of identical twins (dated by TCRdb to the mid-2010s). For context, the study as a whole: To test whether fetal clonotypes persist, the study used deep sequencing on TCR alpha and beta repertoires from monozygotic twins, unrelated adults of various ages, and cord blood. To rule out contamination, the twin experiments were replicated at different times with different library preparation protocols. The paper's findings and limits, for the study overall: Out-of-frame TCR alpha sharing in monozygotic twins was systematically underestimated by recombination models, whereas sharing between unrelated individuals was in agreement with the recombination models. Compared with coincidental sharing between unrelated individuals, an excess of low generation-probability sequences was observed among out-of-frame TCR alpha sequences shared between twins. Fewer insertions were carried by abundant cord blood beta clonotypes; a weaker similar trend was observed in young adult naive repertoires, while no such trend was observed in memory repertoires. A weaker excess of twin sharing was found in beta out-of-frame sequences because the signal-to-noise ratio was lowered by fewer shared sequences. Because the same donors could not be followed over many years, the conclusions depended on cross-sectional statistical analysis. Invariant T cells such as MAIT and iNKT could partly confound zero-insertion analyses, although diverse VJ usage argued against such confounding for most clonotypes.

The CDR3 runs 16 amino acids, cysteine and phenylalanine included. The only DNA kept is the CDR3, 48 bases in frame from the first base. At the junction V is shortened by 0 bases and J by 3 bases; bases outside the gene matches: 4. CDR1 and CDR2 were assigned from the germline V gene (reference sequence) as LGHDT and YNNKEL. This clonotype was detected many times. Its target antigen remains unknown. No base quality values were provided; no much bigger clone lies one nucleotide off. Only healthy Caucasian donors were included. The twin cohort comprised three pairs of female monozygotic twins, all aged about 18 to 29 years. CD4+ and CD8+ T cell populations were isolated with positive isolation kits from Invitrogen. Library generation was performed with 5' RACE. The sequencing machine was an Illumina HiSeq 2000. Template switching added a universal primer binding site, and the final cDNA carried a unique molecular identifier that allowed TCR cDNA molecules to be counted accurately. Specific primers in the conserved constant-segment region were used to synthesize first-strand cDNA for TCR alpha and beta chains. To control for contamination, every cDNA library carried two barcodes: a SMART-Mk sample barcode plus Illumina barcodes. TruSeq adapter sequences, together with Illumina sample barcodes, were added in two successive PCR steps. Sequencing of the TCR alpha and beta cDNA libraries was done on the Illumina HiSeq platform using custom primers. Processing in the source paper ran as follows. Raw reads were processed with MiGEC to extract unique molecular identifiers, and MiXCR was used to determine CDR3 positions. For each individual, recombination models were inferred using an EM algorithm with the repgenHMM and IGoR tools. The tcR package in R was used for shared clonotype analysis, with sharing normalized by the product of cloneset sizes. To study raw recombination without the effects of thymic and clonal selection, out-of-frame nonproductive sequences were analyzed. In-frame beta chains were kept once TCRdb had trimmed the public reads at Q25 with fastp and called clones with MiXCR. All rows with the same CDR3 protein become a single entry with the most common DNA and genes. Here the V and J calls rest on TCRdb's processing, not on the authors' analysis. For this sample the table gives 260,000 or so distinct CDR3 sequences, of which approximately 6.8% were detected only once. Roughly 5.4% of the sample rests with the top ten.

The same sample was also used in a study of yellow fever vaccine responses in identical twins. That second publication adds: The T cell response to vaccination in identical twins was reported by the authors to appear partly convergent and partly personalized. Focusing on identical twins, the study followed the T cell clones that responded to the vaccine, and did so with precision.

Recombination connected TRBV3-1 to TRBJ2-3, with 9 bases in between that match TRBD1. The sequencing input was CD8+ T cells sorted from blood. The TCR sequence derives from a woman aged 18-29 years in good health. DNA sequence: TGTGCCAGCAGCCAAGAGACAGGGGGAACAACAGATACGCAGTATTTT. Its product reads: CASSQETGGTTDTQYF.